The sequence of this TCR beta chain was determined in a study of identical twins. Each donor was a healthy Caucasian. TCRdb itself ran the 5' RACE reads through MiXCR, one entry per CDR3 protein. This table has around 340,000 distinct CDR3 sequences, roughly 10% appearing once. This clonotype was seen more than once but under ten times. Germline CDR1 SQVTM, CDR2 ANQGSEA. The CDR3 has 14 residues. V lost 4 bases and J 7 bases, leaving 17 bases between the germline ends. Source material: naive T cells sorted from blood. The chain combines TRBV29-1 with TRBJ1-3, with D possibly TRBD1 on 6 matching bases. This TCR came from a woman in her forties or fifties in good health. CDR3 coding DNA: TGCAGCGTTGGGGCCGGGGGCAATGGGAACACCATATATTTT. This translates into CSVGAGGNGNTIYF.